This T cell receptor (beta chain) was recovered during a study of blood T cell repertoires in COVID-19. Study at large: T cells, B-cell-depleted T cells, or PBMCs supplied cDNA or gDNA.

This CDR3 is 16 amino acids long. Per the germline V gene, CDR1 is SGHTA and CDR2 is FQGTGA. With V trimmed by 2 bases and J by 4 bases, 8 bases remained unmatched. In the original analysis: Amplification of reference gene primers was used by the study to estimate nucleated cell counts. This table comes from immunoSEQ multiplex PCR, and its TCRdb copy is limited to in-frame clones, with some not included. V and J calls and clone size come straight from that table; D and trimming were deduced from the DNA. The table lists about 78,000 clones, about 92% of them singletons. This receptor was identified in a woman aged 45-59 years in a cohort sampled during active COVID-19. V usage is TRBV7-3 and J usage is TRBJ2-5; 9 nucleotides agree with TRBD2. The sequencing sample was made of peripheral blood. CDR3 sequence: CASSLGSGSAGETQYF. The DNA of the CDR3 is TGTGCCAGCAGCTTAGGTAGCGGGAGTGCGGGAGAGACCCAGTACTTC.